These 10 T cell receptor beta chains came from one sample sequenced in a study of T cell responses to AZD1222 COVID-19 vaccine. Clones were read by immunoSEQ multiplex PCR, and TCRdb kept only the in-frame ones, dropping some. The sample records more than 70,000 clones, about nine tenths being singletons. Sequences were derived from peripheral blood, sampled 28 days after the second AZD1222 dose. These receptors came from an adult who received the AZD1222 COVID-19 vaccine.

The chain carries TRBV24-1 and TRBJ2-1; 11 bases line up with TRBD2. Germline assignment: CDR1 KGHDR and CDR2 SFDVKD. The CDR3 sequence is 16 residues long. The junction had 7 bases not matched to a gene; V was cut back by 5 bases and J by 5 bases. Here the CDR3 reads CATSGPTSGGDNEQFF. CDR3 coding DNA: TGTGCCACCAGTGGTCCAACTAGCGGGGGTGACAATGAGCAGTTCTTC.

The chain employs TRBV12-3 or TRBV12-4 and TRBJ1-4; D ambiguous. This CDR3 comprises 12 residues. Trimming took off 3 bases at V and 7 bases at J, with 6 bases between the two ends. In DNA, the CDR3 is TGTGCCAGCAGTTTTGGGAGTGAAAAACTGTTTTTT. Amino acid sequence: CASSFGSEKLFF.

The rearrangement uses TRBV19 and TRBJ2-5; TRBD2 is a possible D gene (5 bases). Germline values: CDR1 LNHDA, CDR2 SQIVND (reference sequence). V dropped 4 bases and J dropped 5 bases, with 14 bases sitting between them. The CDR3 consists of 14 residues. The DNA for the CDR3 is TGTGCCAGTAGTACGGTCGACTATAAGGAGACCCAGTACTTC. This gives the protein CASSTVDYKETQYF.

CDR3 DNA sequence: TGCGCCAGCCGAGGGAGCGGGAGTGGAAATGAGCAGTTCTTC. Translation: CASRGSGSGNEQFF. This chain connects TRBV5-1 to TRBJ2-1; the match to TRBD2 covers 8 bases. In germline, CDR1 is SGHRS, CDR2 YFSETQ. This CDR3 is built from 14 residues. J lost 7 bases, V lost 7 bases, and 10 bases had no gene match.

The CDR3 nucleotides read TGCGCCAGCAGCTTTGGCCAGGGAGGCACCGGGGAGCTGTTTTTT. This translates into CASSFGQGGTGELFF. The rearrangement uses TRBV5-1 and TRBJ2-2; D may be TRBD2 (6 bases). The V end lost 2 bases, the J end lost 4 bases, and 12 bases lay between the germline ends. The germline gives CDR1 SGHRS, CDR2 YFSETQ. The length of the CDR3 is 15 residues.

This clone was picked up a small number of times. V is TRBV11-3 and J is TRBJ1-3; possible D gene TRBD1, 6 bases. Trimming left V 1 base short and J 3 bases short, with 10 bases between. The CDR3 sequence is 15 residues long. Looked up from germline, CDR1 is SGHNT and CDR2 is YENEEA. CDR3: CASSLGQAHGNTIYF. The CDR3 bases are TGTGCCAGCAGCTTAGGACAGGCCCATGGAAACACCATATATTTT. Together with reference TRBV11-3 and TRBJ1-3, the CDR3 gives the full variable domain: EAGVVQSPRYKIIEKKQPVAFWCNPISGHNTLYWYLQNLGQGPELLIRYENEEAVDDSQLPKDRFSAERLKGVDSTLKIQPAELGDSAVYLCASSLGQAHGNTIYFGEGSWLTVV.

V is TRBV15 and J is TRBJ1-2, with TRBD1 matching 9 bases. In germline, CDR1 is LNHNV, CDR2 YYDKDF (reference sequence). The ends lost 2 bases at V and 8 bases at J; junction bases unmatched: 6. The CDR3 length is 14 residues. CDR3 coding DNA: TGTGCCACCAGCAGACCACAGGGGGCAGAGGGCTACACCTTC. It is translated as CATSRPQGAEGYTF. The complete variable domain, with remaining parts taken from reference TRBV15 and TRBJ1-2, reads DAMVIQNPRYQVTQFGKPVTLSCSQTLNHNVMYWYQQKSSQAPKLLFHYYDKDFNNEADTPDNFQSRRPNTSFCFLDIRSPGLGDTAMYLCATSRPQGAEGYTFGSGTRLTVV.

This chain joins TRBV11-3 and TRBJ2-7; D might be TRBD1 or TRBD2, each matching 5 bases. Germline V gene sequence: CDR1 SGHNT, CDR2 YENEEA. V lost 1 base and J lost 2, with 9 bases in between. CDR3 length: 14 residues. The CDR3 DNA reads TGTGCCAGCAGCTTAGCGCCGGGGCCCTACGAGCAGTACTTC. It is translated as CASSLAPGPYEQYF.

This clone showed up just once. The CDR3 region has the DNA TGTGCCAGCAGCCGCCGGGACTCGTCCTACGAGCAGTACTTC. Its translation is CASSRRDSSYEQYF. The rearrangement joins TRBV11-2 to TRBJ2-7, with a possible D match to TRBD2 (6 bases). Trimming cost V 5 bases and J 1 base, with 12 bases left between them. The germline CDR1 and CDR2 sequences are SGHAT and FQNNGV. This CDR3 has 14 amino acids.

For this clone: One end of the junction varies from germline; a read error may be responsible. This chain uses TRBV18 with TRBJ1-5; 8 bases match TRBD1. Per germline, CDR1 KGHSH and CDR2 LQKENI. This CDR3 has 14 amino acids. In DNA, the CDR3 is TGTGCCAGCTCCCCACCAGGGGACAGGCAGCCCCAGCATTTT. Residues: CASSPPGDRQPQHF.